This T cell receptor beta chain was captured in a study of control samples from healthy donors and cancer patients. Measured with immunoSEQ multiplex PCR; TCRdb has only the in-frame clones, and not every one. The sample holds about 130,000 clones; just under 90% are singletons and the top ten take approximately 8%. Germline loops: CDR1 SGHRS, CDR2 YFSETQ. Trimming took 4 bases from V and 5 from J, leaving 12 bases between them. The CDR3 spans 14 residues. The source material was PBMCs. The clonotype comes from a man in his fifties with head and neck cancer. The chain combines TRBV5-1 with TRBJ1-4, with a weak D call TRBD1 (6 bases). CDR3 amino acids: CASSPGAVNEKLFF. CDR3 nucleotides: TGCGCCAGCAGCCCGGGGGCGGTAAATGAAAAACTGTTTTTT.